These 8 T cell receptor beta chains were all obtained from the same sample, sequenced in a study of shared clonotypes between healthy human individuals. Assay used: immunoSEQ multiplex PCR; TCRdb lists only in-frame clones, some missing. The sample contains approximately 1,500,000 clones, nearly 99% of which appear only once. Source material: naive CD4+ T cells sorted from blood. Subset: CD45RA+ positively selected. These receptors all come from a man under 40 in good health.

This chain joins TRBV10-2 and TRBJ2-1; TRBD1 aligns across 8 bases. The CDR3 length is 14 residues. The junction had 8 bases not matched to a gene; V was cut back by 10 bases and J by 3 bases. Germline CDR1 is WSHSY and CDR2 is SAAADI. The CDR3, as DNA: TGCGCCATCTTAAGGACAGGGCTCTACAATGAGCAGTTCTTC. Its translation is CAILRTGLYNEQFF.

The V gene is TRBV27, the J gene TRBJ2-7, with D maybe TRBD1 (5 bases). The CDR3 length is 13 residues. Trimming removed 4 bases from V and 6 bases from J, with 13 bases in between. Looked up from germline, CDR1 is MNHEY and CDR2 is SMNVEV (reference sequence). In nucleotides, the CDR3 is TGTGCCAGCAGTTCCCAGGGCCCCCTCGAGCAGTACTTC. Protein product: CASSSQGPLEQYF.

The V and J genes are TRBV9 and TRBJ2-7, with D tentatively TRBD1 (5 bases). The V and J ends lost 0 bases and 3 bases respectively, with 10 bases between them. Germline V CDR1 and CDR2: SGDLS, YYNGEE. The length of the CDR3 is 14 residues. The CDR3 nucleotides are TGTGCCAGCAGCGTAGAAATAGGGGTCTACGAGCAGTACTTC. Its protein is CASSVEIGVYEQYF.

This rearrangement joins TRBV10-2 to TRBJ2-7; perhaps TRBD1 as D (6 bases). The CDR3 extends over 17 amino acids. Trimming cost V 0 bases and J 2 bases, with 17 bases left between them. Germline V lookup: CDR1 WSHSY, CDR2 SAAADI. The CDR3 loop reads CASSESARGLRTYEQYF. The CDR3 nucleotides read TGCGCCAGCAGTGAGTCGGCGAGGGGGTTAAGGACCTACGAGCAGTACTTC.

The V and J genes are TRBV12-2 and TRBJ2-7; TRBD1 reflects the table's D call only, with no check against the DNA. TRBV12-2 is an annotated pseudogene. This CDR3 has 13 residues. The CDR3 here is CASSTGVSYEQYF. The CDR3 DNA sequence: TGTGCAAGTTCGACAGGAGTGTCCTACGAGCAGTACTTC.

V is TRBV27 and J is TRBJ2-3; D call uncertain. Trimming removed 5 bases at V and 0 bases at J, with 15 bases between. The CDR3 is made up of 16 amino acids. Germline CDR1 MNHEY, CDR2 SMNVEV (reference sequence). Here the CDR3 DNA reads TGTGCCAGCAGTCCGGGCGATGGGCTAAGCACAGATACGCAGTATTTT. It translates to CASSPGDGLSTDTQYF.

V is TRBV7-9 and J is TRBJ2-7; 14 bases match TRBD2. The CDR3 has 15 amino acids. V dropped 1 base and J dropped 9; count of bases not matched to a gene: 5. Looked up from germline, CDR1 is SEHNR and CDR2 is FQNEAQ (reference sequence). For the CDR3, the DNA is TGTGCCAGCAGCTTAGGCGGGACTAGCGGGAGTTGGCAGTACTTC. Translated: CASSLGGTSGSWQYF.

The CDR3 protein is CASNLRARETQYF. In nucleotides, the CDR3 is TGTGCCAGCAACCTCAGGGCTCGAGAGACCCAGTACTTC. The chain is built from TRBV5-6 and TRBJ2-5, with a possible D match to TRBD1 (5 bases). The germline gives CDR1 SGHDT, CDR2 YYEEEE. The V end lost 6 bases, the J end lost 4 bases, and 13 bases lay between the germline ends. The CDR3 consists of 13 residues. The full variable domain, rest sourced from reference TRBV5-6 and TRBJ2-5, is DAGVTQSPTHLIKTRGQQVTLRCSPKSGHDTVSWYQQALGQGPQFIFQYYEEEERQRGNFPDRFSGHQFPNYSSELNVNALLLGDSALYLCASNLRARETQYFGPGTRLLVL.